The text below deals with one T cell receptor beta chain. 5' RACE that incorporated UMI labels was used to prepare the TRB cDNA libraries. With the 5' RACE reads reprocessed, TCRdb shows one record per CDR3 protein and no DNA. Its table lists around 81,000 distinct CDR3 sequences. The CDR3 has 14 amino acids. The germline gives CDR1 SQVTM, CDR2 ANQGSEA. The data stem from a study of CXCR3-negative and CXCR3-positive naive CD8 T cells. Sequencing input: naive CXCR3- CD8+ T cells from blood. Sample subset: CD45RO-CCR7+CD27+CD95- naive CD8+ T cells lacking CXCR3 (TNR3-). The rearrangement links TRBV29-1 to TRBJ1-1; without DNA, the TCRdb call of TRBD1 cannot be checked. The receptor was isolated from a human donor in good health. Some clones in this sample may be carry-over from other donors' samples. The CDR3 sequence: CSVTGTGLETEAFF.